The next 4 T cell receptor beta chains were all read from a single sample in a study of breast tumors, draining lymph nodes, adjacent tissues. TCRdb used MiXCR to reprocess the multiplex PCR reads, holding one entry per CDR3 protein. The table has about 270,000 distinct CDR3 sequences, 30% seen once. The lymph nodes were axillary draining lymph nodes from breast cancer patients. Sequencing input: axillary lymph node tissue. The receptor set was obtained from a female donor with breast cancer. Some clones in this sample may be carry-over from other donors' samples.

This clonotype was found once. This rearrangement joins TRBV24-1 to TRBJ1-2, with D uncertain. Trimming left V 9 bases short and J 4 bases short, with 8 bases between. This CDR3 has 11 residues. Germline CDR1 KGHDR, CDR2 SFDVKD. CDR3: CATSGSYGYTF. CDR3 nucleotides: TGTGCCACCTCCGGGAGCTATGGCTACACCTTC.

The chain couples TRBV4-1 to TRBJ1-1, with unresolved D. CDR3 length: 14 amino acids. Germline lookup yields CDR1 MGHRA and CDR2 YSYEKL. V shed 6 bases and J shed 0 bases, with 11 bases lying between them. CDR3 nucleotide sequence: TGCGCCAGCAGTCCAAACACGGTGAACACTGAAGCTTTCTTT. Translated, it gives CASSPNTVNTEAFF.

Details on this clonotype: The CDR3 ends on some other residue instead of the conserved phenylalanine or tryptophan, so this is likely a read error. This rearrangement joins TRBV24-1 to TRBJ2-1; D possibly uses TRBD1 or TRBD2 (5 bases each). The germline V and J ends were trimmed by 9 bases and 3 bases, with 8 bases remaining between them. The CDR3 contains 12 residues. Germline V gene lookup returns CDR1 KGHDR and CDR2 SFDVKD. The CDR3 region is CATGGGYNEQFL. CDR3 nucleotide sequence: TGTGCCACCGGTGGGGGCTACAATGAGCAGTTCCTC.

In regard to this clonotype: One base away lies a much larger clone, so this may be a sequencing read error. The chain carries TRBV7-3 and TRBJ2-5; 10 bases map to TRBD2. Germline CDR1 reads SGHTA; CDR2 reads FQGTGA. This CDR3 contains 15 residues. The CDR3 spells CASSPGTSVGGTQHF. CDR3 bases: TGTGCCAGCAGCCCCGGGACTAGCGTAGGGGGGACCCAGCACTTC.